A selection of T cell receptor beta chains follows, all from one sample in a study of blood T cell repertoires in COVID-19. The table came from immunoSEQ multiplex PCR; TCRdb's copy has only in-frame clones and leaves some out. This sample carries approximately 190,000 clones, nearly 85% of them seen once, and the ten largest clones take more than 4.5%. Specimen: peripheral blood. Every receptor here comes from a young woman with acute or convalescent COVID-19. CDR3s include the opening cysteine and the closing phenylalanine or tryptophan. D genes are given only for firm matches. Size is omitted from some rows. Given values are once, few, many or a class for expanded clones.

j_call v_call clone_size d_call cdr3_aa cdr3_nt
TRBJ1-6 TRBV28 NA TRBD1 CASSAGGGNSPLHF TGTGCCAGCAGTGCAGGGGGTGGGAATTCACCCCTCCACTTT
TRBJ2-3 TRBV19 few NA CASSSLRDTQYF TGTGCCAGTAGTTCCCTACGAGATACGCAGTATTTT
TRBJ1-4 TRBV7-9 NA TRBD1 CASSHPDREATNEKLFF TGTGCCAGCAGCCACCCGGACAGGGAGGCAACTAATGAAAAACTGTTTTTT
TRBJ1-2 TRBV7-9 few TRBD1 CASLGDSTSYGYTF TGTGCCAGCCTTGGGGACAGTACTTCCTATGGCTACACCTTC
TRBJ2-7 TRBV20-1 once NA CSARGGNEQYF TGCAGTGCTAGAGGAGGGAACGAGCAGTACTTC
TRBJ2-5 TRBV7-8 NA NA CASSLARVQTQYF TGTGCCAGCAGCTTAGCCAGGGTCCAGACCCAGTACTTC
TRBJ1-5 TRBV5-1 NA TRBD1 CASSFTGTGVLYF TGCGCCAGCAGCTTCACCGGGACAGGGGTTTTGTATTTT
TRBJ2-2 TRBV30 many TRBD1 CAWSLTGVDRGGELFF TGTGCCTGGAGTCTAACAGGGGTTGATCGAGGCGGGGAGCTGTTTTTT
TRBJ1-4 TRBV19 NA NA CASSISGLSAEKLFF TGTGCCAGTAGTATCTCAGGGTTATCGGCTGAAAAACTGTTTTTT
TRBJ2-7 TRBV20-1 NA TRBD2 CSASLGTSGPVGEQYF TGCAGTGCTAGTTTGGGGACTAGCGGGCCAGTGGGCGAGCAGTACTTC
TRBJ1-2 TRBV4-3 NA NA CASSQGGGNSGYTF TGCGCCAGCAGCCAAGGCGGCGGGAATTCGGGCTACACCTTC
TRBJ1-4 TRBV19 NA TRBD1 CASSRGRGEKLFF TGTGCCAGTAGTCGGGGCAGGGGGGAAAAACTGTTTTTT
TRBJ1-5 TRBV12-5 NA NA CASGFVTGIEHF TGTGCTAGTGGTTTCGTAACCGGGATCGAGCATTTT
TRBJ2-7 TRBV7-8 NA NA CASSLAGGLEQYF TGTGCCAGCAGCTTAGCCGGGGGTCTCGAGCAGTACTTC
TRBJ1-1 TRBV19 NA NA CASSIRGGTEAFF TGTGCCAGTAGTATCCGAGGAGGTACTGAAGCTTTCTTT
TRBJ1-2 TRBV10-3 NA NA CAISDRGGGYTF TGTGCCATCAGTGACCGTGGAGGCGGCTACACCTTC
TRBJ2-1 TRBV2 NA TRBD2 CASSEGGTFATEQFF TGTGCCAGCAGTGAGGGGGGGACCTTCGCAACTGAGCAGTTCTTC
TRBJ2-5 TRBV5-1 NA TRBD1 CASSKFPGTGRGETQYF TGCGCCAGCTCGAAATTCCCCGGGACAGGGCGCGGGGAGACCCAGTACTTC